The TCR beta chain under discussion was sequenced for a study of shared clonotypes between healthy human individuals. Across the whole study: The cohort comprised a couple of women and a few men. Their ages spanned 18 to 49 years.

TCRdb keeps only in-frame clones here, not all; method: immunoSEQ multiplex PCR. The table includes 470,000 or so clones, approximately 81% detected once. V lost 9 bases to trimming and J lost 7 bases; unmatched junction nucleotides: 9. CDR1 is SNHLY, CDR2 FYNNEI, per germline. The CDR3 totals 12 residues. Healthy HIV-negative adults without recent acute infections or vaccinations served as donors. The sample consisted of PBMCs. The chain carries TRBV2 and TRBJ2-7; 7 bases line up with TRBD2. The TCR comes from a middle-aged woman in good health. Some clones in this sample may be carry-over from other donors' samples. The DNA of the CDR3 is TGTGCCAGAGGAGGGAGGGCCGGGGAGCAGTACTTC. Translated, it gives CARGGRAGEQYF.